This TCR beta chain came from a study of T cell repertoires in cytomegalovirus infection. Each CDR3 protein gets one entry after TCRdb re-called the reads with MiXCR. Of about 180,000 distinct CDR3 sequences listed, approximately 15% are singletons. This clonotype showed up just a few times. This CDR3 has 18 amino acids. Trimming shortened V by 3 bases and J by 3 bases, and 23 bases separated the two germline ends. Per the germline V gene, CDR1 is MNHEY and CDR2 is SMNVEV (reference sequence). The chain uses TRBV27 and TRBJ1-1; unclear D gene. The sequence derives from a human donor in good health (CMV status not recorded). Some clones in this sample may be carry-over from other donors' samples. Source material: PBMCs. The CDR3 sequence: CASSFLADPTAGHTEAFF. CDR3 nucleotide sequence: TGTGCCAGCAGTTTCTTGGCTGATCCTACCGCTGGTCACACTGAAGCTTTCTTT.